The following is a T cell receptor beta chain sequence with its context. This sample is part of a study of shared clonotypes between healthy human individuals. Germline CDR1 SGHNT, CDR2 YENEEA. V lost 3 bases, J lost 5 bases, and 3 bases stayed unmatched. This CDR3 is built from 13 residues. CD8 memory comprised CD45RO+ plus CCR7-negative CD45RA+ TemRA cells. The table came from immunoSEQ multiplex PCR; TCRdb's copy has only in-frame clones and leaves some out. In the table there are about 110,000 clones, approximately 70% of which are singletons. This sequence was found in a woman aged 25 to 39 in good health. This chain uses TRBV11-3 with TRBJ2-7, with 8 bases matching TRBD1. Sequencing was done on a sample of memory CD8+ T cells sorted from blood. Stated subset: CD45RO+ cells pooled with CCR7-negative TemRA cells. The CDR3 loop is CASSFGTGHEQYF. CDR3 nucleotides: TGTGCCAGCAGCTTCGGGACAGGACACGAGCAGTACTTC.